In this sample, the clone carrying this T cell receptor beta chain turned up many times. The antigen is undetermined. Germline CDR1 reads SNHLY; CDR2 reads FYNNEI. The CDR3 loop spans 13 amino acids. The V end lost 7 bases, the J end lost 5 bases, and 11 bases lay between the germline ends. In making TCR beta libraries, quantitative 5'-RACE with molecular barcodes was used. TCRdb redid the calling of the 5' RACE reads with MiXCR, one entry per CDR3 protein. The repertoire holds 500,000 to 650,000 distinct CDR3 sequences, with 5.3% as singletons. This sample was included in a study of CD8 T cells in ankylosing spondylitis. The study's findings and limits: Fewer than ten highly homologous variants made up a TCR beta motif that seemed to typify ankylosing spondylitis blood.

This clonotype originated in a male donor with ankylosing spondylitis. This rearrangement joins TRBV2 to TRBJ2-2; D uncertain. Sequencing input: blood, either unsorted or a sorted T cell fraction (not recorded which). CDR3: CASNLGGTGELFF. The CDR3 DNA reads as TGTGCCAGCAATTTGGGTGGTACCGGGGAGCTGTTTTTT.